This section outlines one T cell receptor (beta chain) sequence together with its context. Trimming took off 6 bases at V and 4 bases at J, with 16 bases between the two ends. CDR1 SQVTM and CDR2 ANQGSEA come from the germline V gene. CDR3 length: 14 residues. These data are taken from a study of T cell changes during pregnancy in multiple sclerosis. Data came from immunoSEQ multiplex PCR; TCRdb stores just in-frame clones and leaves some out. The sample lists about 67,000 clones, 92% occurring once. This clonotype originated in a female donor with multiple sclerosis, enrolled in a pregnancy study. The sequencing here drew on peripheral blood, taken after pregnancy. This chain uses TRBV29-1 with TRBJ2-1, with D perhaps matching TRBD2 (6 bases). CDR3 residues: CSVGRDSSYNEQFF. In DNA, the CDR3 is TGCAGCGTCGGCCGGGACTCATCTTACAATGAGCAGTTCTTC.